This T cell receptor (beta chain) was identified in a study of T-cell memory formation after mild COVID-19. On the study more broadly: TCR clusters were mostly confined to one donor each.

Study-level points and caveats: In pre-infection memory, a portion of responding clones appeared, which suggested that cross-reactive memory joined.

About this clonotype: Its target is unknown. A much larger clone lies a single base off, so this may be a read error.

TCRdb reprocessed the 5' RACE reads via MiXCR and lists one record per CDR3 protein. The sample lists about 240,000 distinct CDR3 sequences, over 8.5% occurring once. Germline CDR1 is SGHRS and CDR2 is YFSETQ. The length of the CDR3 is 13 residues. Sequenced material: PBMCs or a T cell subset sorted from them (not recorded which). The J gene is TRBJ2-7, the V gene TRBV5-1; D unclear. The sequence came from a man aged 18 to 30 who had mild COVID-19 (a few samples of this study predate the infection). Cell type and time point are not known. CDR3 in amino acids: CASSSLSSCEQYF. CDR3 DNA sequence: TGCGCCAGCAGCTCCCTCTCATCCTGCGAGCAGTACTTC.